These T cell receptor beta chains were read from a single sample in a study of identical twins. Each CDR3 protein is one row after TCRdb ran MiXCR on the 5' RACE reads. The table includes approximately 410,000 distinct CDR3 sequences, about 18% detected once. Sequenced input: naive T cells sorted from blood. The receptors shown here come from a man in his forties or fifties in good health. The CDR3 runs from the conserved cysteine through the conserved F or W. The D gene is left open where the match is weak. Rows give clone size only sometimes, using once, few, many, or a class for an expanded clone.

j_gene | d_gene | v_gene | abundance | CDR3nt | CDR3aa
TRBJ1-2 | NA | TRBV20-1 | few | TGCAGTGCTAGAGTCGAGGGCGGCTATGGCTACACCTTC | CSARVEGGYGYTF
TRBJ1-5 | TRBD1 | TRBV20-1 | many | TGCAGTGCTTGGGACAGGGGAGCGCCCCAGCATTTT | CSAWDRGAPQHF
TRBJ2-7 | NA | TRBV6-2/TRBV6-3 | few | TGTGCCAGCAGTTACGAGGACGTCGAGCAGTACTTC | CASSYEDVEQYF
TRBJ2-1 | NA | TRBV11-3 | few | TGTGCCAGCAGCTCCCACGGCAGGGGCTCGAATGAGCAGTTCTTC | CASSSHGRGSNEQFF
TRBJ2-7 | NA | TRBV4-3 | many | TGCGCCAGCAGCAGAGGAGGCGAGCAGTACTTC | CASSRGGEQYF
TRBJ1-1 | NA | TRBV20-1 | few | TGCAGTGCTAGAGATTGGGGACAAATGAACACTGAAGCTTTCTTT | CSARDWGQMNTEAFF
TRBJ1-2 | NA | TRBV29-1 | NA | TGCAGCGTTGAGGGGGCAGGGAACGGCTACACCTTC | CSVEGAGNGYTF
TRBJ2-1 | TRBD2 | TRBV4-3 | many | TGCGCCAGCAGCCAAGACCTAGCGGGGGGCAACAATGAGCAGTTCTTC | CASSQDLAGGNNEQFF
TRBJ1-5 | NA | TRBV30 | many | TGTGCCTGGAAGACACCTTATAGCAATCAGCCCCAGCATTTT | CAWKTPYSNQPQHF
TRBJ2-7 | NA | TRBV4-3 | NA | TGCGCCAGCAGCCAAGGCCCCGGACTAACCTACGAGCAGTACTTC | CASSQGPGLTYEQYF
TRBJ2-7 | NA | TRBV20-1 | NA | TGCAGTGCTAGGGGACCAGCCGGAGACTACGAGCAGTACTTC | CSARGPAGDYEQYF
TRBJ2-1 | TRBD1 | TRBV20-1 | NA | TGCAGTGCCCCCACCCGACAGGGGGAATACAATGAGCAGTTCTTC | CSAPTRQGEYNEQFF
TRBJ2-7 | NA | TRBV27 | few | TGTGCCAGCAGTTTACTCGGGGTGGGGAAGGGGAGAGTCTACGAGCAGTACTTC | CASSLLGVGKGRVYEQYF
TRBJ1-1 | TRBD1 | TRBV7-9 | many | TGTGCCAGCAGCTTACACAGGGGGTCGGGAGCTTTCTTT | CASSLHRGSGAFF
TRBJ2-1 | TRBD2 | TRBV6-2/TRBV6-3 | NA | TGTGCCAGCACCAGCGGGGGGAACAATGAGCAGTTCTTC | CASTSGGNNEQFF
TRBJ2-3 | TRBD2 | TRBV20-1 | NA | TGCAGTGCTTCCGGGACTAGCGGCCGCACAGATACGCAGTATTTT | CSASGTSGRTDTQYF
TRBJ2-5 | TRBD1 | TRBV5-1 | many | TGCGCCAGCAGCTTACAGGGGACGTCCTCCAAAGAGACCCAGTACTTC | CASSLQGTSSKETQYF
TRBJ1-5 | NA | TRBV2 | NA | TGTGCCAGCAGAGACGGCTATGGCAATCAGCCCCAGCATTTT | CASRDGYGNQPQHF
TRBJ2-5 | NA | TRBV7-2 | few | TGTGCCAGCAGCTCTGGACAGCGGACCCCAGAGACCCAGTACTTC | CASSSGQRTPETQYF
TRBJ2-1 | NA | TRBV6-2/TRBV6-3 | many | TGTGCCAGCAGAACAAAAACTGTGCCCAGTATTGGAAGCTCCTACAATGAGCAGTTCTTC | CASRTKTVPSIGSSYNEQFF
TRBJ1-6 | NA | TRBV28 | NA | TGTGCCAGCAGTTCAAGACAGGCTTATAATTCACCCCTCCACTTT | CASSSRQAYNSPLHF
TRBJ1-2 | NA | TRBV4-2 | NA | TGTGCCAGCAGCCAAGAAAAGGAGGGTCTTGGCTACACCTTC | CASSQEKEGLGYTF
TRBJ2-2 | NA | TRBV5-1 | many | TGCGCCAGCAGCTTGGTAGCAGGGGCCACCGGGGAGCTGTTTTTT | CASSLVAGATGELFF
TRBJ1-5 | NA | TRBV15 | many | TGTGCCACCAGCGCGGGACAACTGGGAAATCAGCCCCAGCATTTT | CATSAGQLGNQPQHF
TRBJ2-1 | NA | TRBV4-3 | many | TGCGCCAGCAGCGTGGGAGGTCTTAGTGAGCAGTTCTTC | CASSVGGLSEQFF
TRBJ2-3 | NA | TRBV5-1 | many | TGCGCCAGCAGCCGCGAGGGAGATACGCAGTATTTT | CASSREGDTQYF
TRBJ2-1 | TRBD2 | TRBV4-3 | NA | TGCGCCAGCAGCCTTTTGACTAGCACCTCCTACAATGAGCAGTTCTTC | CASSLLTSTSYNEQFF
TRBJ2-5 | NA | TRBV7-2 | many | TGTGCCAGCAGCATCCGGACGGAGACCCAGTACTTC | CASSIRTETQYF
TRBJ2-7 | NA | TRBV20-1 | NA | TGCAGTGCTAGAGATACGTACAGGGCGTCTTACGAGCAGTACTTC | CSARDTYRASYEQYF
TRBJ2-6 | NA | TRBV5-1 | many | TGCGCCAGCAGCCCCCTCACAGGTCCCTCTGGGGCCAACGTCCTGACTTTC | CASSPLTGPSGANVLTF